This T cell receptor beta chain came from a study of T cell changes during pregnancy in multiple sclerosis. This CDR3 has 13 amino acids. Deletions cut 4 bases from V and 6 bases from J, with 10 bases between. The germline V gene has CDR1 LNHDA and CDR2 SQIVND (reference sequence). Only in-frame clones appear in the TCRdb table, and some are missing; sequencing was by immunoSEQ multiplex PCR. This table holds 65,000 to 90,000 clones, 92% found once. The source was peripheral blood, collected in the third trimester of pregnancy. The clonotype was recovered from a female donor in good health, enrolled as a control in a pregnancy study. The chain couples TRBV19 to TRBJ2-1, with a possible D match to TRBD2 (6 bases). The CDR3 nucleotides are TGTGCCAGTAGTACGGGACTTATCAATGAGCAGTTCTTC. Encoded protein: CASSTGLINEQFF.